The 27 T cell receptor beta chains below all came from one sample that was sequenced in a study of tumor-infiltrating lymphocytes in primary liver carcinoma. The source material, 20-30 mg of unsorted bulk tissue, was used to co-extract RNA and DNA. A constant-region primer primed TCR beta cDNA synthesis from 400 to 600 ng of total RNA. Three-round nested multiplex PCR performed with slightly modified ARM-PCR produced the TCR beta libraries. Use of TRBV1-TRBV30 forward primers with a C-beta reverse primer characterized the first two PCR rounds, which lasted around 9 cycles each. TCRdb re-called the multiplex PCR reads through MiXCR, storing one row per CDR3 protein. In the table there are some 46,000 distinct CDR3 sequences, approximately 71% of which are singletons. The source material was tumor-adjacent normal liver tissue. These receptors all come from a woman between 25 and 40 years old with primary liver carcinoma and hepatitis B virus infection.

In the case of this clonotype: At one of its ends the junction is not consistent with the germline gene, which may arise from a read error. This chain connects TRBV11-2 to TRBJ2-1; no firm D call. The CDR3 runs 13 residues. The germline V gene encodes CDR1 SGHAT and CDR2 FQNNGV. CDR3 DNA: TGTGCCAGTAGCTTAGGCTCCTTCAATGAGCTGTTCTTC. Translated, it gives CASSLGSFNELFF.

About this clonotype itself: A much larger clone is a single base away; this may be a read error. A read error is likely, as this CDR3 ends without the conserved phenylalanine or tryptophan. This chain links TRBV7-9 with TRBJ2-1; no firm D call. The CDR3 spans 12 residues. The V and J ends lost 2 bases and 5 bases respectively, with 4 bases between them. CDR1 and CDR2 from the germline V gene are SEHNR and FQNEAQ (reference sequence). The CDR3 coding sequence is TGTGCCAGCAGCTTATCCGACAATGAGCAGTTCATC. As protein: CASSLSDNEQFI.

A note on this clonotype: At one of its ends the junction is not consistent with the germline gene, which may arise from a read error. V and J are TRBV12-5 and TRBJ2-3; D possibly corresponds to TRBD2 (5 bases). This CDR3 is 19 amino acids long. The germline V gene encodes CDR1 LGHNT and CDR2 FRNRAP. CDR3 in amino acids: CASGLGGSPTIPGTDTHYF. In nucleotides, the CDR3 is TGTGCTAGTGGTTTGGGAGGGAGCCCGACTATCCCGGGCACAGATACGCACTACTTT.

Regarding this clonotype: A much larger clone lies a single base off, so this may be a read error. The V call is TRBV28, the J call TRBJ1-2; 10 bases are a match to TRBD1. Germline V gives CDR1 MDHEN, CDR2 SYDVKM. The junction had 13 bases not matched to a gene; V was cut back by 5 bases and J by 10 bases. The CDR3 spans 15 residues. The CDR3 spells CASSEPGQGMGAYTF. The CDR3 nucleotides are TGTGCCAGCAGTGAACCGGGACAGGGGATGGGCGCCTACACCTTC.

The chain's CDR3 is CASSLGLARSYNEQFF. CDR3 sequence (DNA): TGTGCCAGTAGCCTGGGACTAGCGCGTTCCTACAATGAGCAGTTCTTC. V and J are TRBV6-5 and TRBJ2-1; 10 bases are a match to TRBD2. Germline CDR1 reads MNHEY; CDR2 reads SVGAGI. V shed 9 bases, J shed 1 base, and the junction held 9 bases outside the gene matches. The CDR3 consists of 16 residues.

This clonotype has only a few counts. V and J are TRBV7-2 and TRBJ2-1; 10 positions match TRBD2. V lost 4 bases and J lost 8; bases outside the gene matches: 5. Germline-derived CDR1 and CDR2 are SGHTA and FQGNSA. The CDR3 contains 14 residues. The CDR3 bases are TGTGCCAGCAGCTCCCAGCGGGGGGGGTATGAGCAGTTCTTC. As protein: CASSSQRGGYEQFF.

Concerning this clonotype: One end of the junction fails to match germline, which may point to a read error. This chain links TRBV12-3 or TRBV12-4 with TRBJ1-4; D remains unclear. The CDR3 loop spans 17 amino acids. The CDR3 nucleotides read TGCGCCATCAGTTCGGTGGACGGTCGTGGTACTAATGAAAAACTGTTTTTT. Its translation: CAISSVDGRGTNEKLFF.

The chain combines TRBV6-1 with TRBJ1-2, with D perhaps TRBD1 (5 bases). CDR1 MNHNS and CDR2 SASEGT come from the germline V gene. V lost 3 bases and J lost 7, with 12 bases in between. This CDR3 has 13 residues. CDR3 sequence reads: CASSDWGSRGYTF. CDR3 in DNA: TGTGCCAGCAGTGATTGGGGGAGCCGTGGCTACACCTTC.

This clonotype was recorded once. At one of its ends the junction is not consistent with the germline gene, which may arise from a read error. This chain connects TRBV11-2 to TRBJ2-1, with a possible D match to TRBD2 (7 bases). The germline V gene has CDR1 SGHAT and CDR2 FQNNGV. The CDR3 runs to 16 residues. Written as DNA, the CDR3 is TGCGCCAGCAGTTTAGTAGGGGGGGGGACCTGCAATGAGCAGTTCTTC. Translating gives CASSLVGGGTCNEQFF.

The chain recombines TRBV11-2 with TRBJ2-3; D gene uncertain. The J call may be incorrect, as the DNA end agrees better with TRBJ1-5. The CDR3 consists of 17 residues. Germline V gene data show CDR1 as SGHAT and CDR2 as FQNNGV. For the CDR3, the DNA is TGTGCCGGTAGCTCCCCGGACTTACCCCCTAGCACAGATACGCAGCATTTT. Translating it yields CAGSSPDLPPSTDTQHF.

As for this clonotype: At one end the junction does not follow the germline gene, possibly because of a read error. V usage is TRBV6-6 and J usage is TRBJ1-1; D gene unclear. This CDR3 is 16 amino acids long. Germline CDR1 and CDR2: MNHNY and SVGAGI (reference sequence). CDR3 sequence (DNA): TGTGCCAGCAGTTACTTGATGGGTCGGAAGAACACTGAAGCCTTCTTT. Its protein is CASSYLMGRKNTEAFF.

In regard to this clonotype: Mismatch with germline at one junction end may stem from a read error. The chain joins TRBV13 to TRBJ1-1, with D maybe TRBD1 (5 bases). The CDR3 covers 15 residues. From germline, CDR1 is PRHDT and CDR2 FYEKMQ (reference sequence). The CDR3 here is CASSLLSGGVTEASF. CDR3 bases: TGTGCCAGCAGCCTCCTATCCGGGGGAGTCACTGAAGCTTCCTTT.

This clonotype rates as medium-sized. V gene TRBV29-1 combines with J gene TRBJ2-1; D not resolved. Germline-derived CDR1 and CDR2 are SQVTM and ANQGSEA. This CDR3 is built from 10 residues. V dropped 6 bases and J dropped 7 bases, with 7 bases sitting between them. CDR3 DNA: TGCAGCGTAGATCAAAATGAGCAGTTCTTC. Amino acid sequence: CSVDQNEQFF.

Concerning this clonotype: Since the CDR3 does not end with the conserved phenylalanine or tryptophan, this likely comes from a read error. The chain has TRBV30 and TRBJ1-1; the D gene is possibly TRBD1 (5 bases). Germline V gene sequence: CDR1 GTSNPN, CDR2 SVGIG (reference sequence). The CDR3 is made up of 12 amino acids. CDR3 coding DNA: TGTGCCAGGAGGGTACAGGTCCTCGAAGCTTTCCTT. Its protein product is CARRVQVLEAFL.

This clonotype was recorded a few times. The chain is built from TRBV11-2 and TRBJ2-2, with D possibly TRBD2 on 5 matching bases. Germline loops: CDR1 SGHAT, CDR2 FQNNGV. The CDR3 is 16 residues long. V was shortened by 5 bases and J by 17 bases, with 30 bases between the two germline ends. The chain's CDR3 is CASSPDPQLNTGEPFF. The CDR3, as DNA: TGTGCCAGCAGCCCCGATCCCCAATTGAACACTGGGGAGCCATTTTTT.

For this clonotype: One end of the junction varies from germline; a read error may be responsible. This rearrangement joins TRBV4-3 to TRBJ2-2, with 9 bases aligning to TRBD2. This CDR3 is built from 16 residues. From germline, CDR1 is LGHNA and CDR2 YSLEER. CDR3 DNA sequence: TGCGCCAGCAGCCAATGGAGAGCGGGAGGTCCCGGGGAGCAGTTCTTT. As protein: CASSQWRAGGPGEQFF.

Concerning this clonotype: The conserved closing phenylalanine or tryptophan is absent in this CDR3, likely reflecting a read error. This chain's CDR3 is CASSHRGSGSLTDRQYL. The CDR3 bases are TGTGCCAGCAGCCATCGAGGGAGCGGGAGTCTCACAGATAGGCAGTATCTT. The chain uses TRBV11-2 and TRBJ2-3; TRBD2 matches at 8 bases. The V gene's germline CDR1 is SGHAT and CDR2 FQNNGV. The CDR3 runs 17 residues.

About this clonotype itself: Germline and junction disagree at one end, which may indicate a read error. This chain connects TRBV12-3 or TRBV12-4 to TRBJ2-3, with TRBD2 matching over 7 bases. The CDR3 covers 15 residues. This CDR3 reads CVSRGLVGRTDTQYF. The CDR3 coding sequence is TGTGTCAGCAGAGGACTAGTGGGTCGCACAGATACGCAGTATTTT.

Regarding this clonotype: The junction does not match germline at one end; this may be a read error. J is TRBJ2-2 and V is TRBV28; 7 bases are a match to TRBD1. This CDR3 contains 15 residues. The germline CDR1 and CDR2 sequences are MDHEN and SYDVKM. CDR3 loop: CASRGYRGRTGELLF. As DNA, the CDR3 is TGTGCCAGCAGGGGCTACAGGGGAAGAACCGGGGAACTGCTTTTT.

Regarding this clonotype: The conserved phenylalanine or tryptophan is not found at the CDR3 terminus, so this likely reflects a read error. This chain connects TRBV28 to TRBJ2-1; 9 nucleotides line up with TRBD1. This CDR3 is 15 amino acids long. The germline CDR1 and CDR2 sequences are MDHEN and SYDVKM. V shed 6 bases, J shed 9 bases, and the junction held 12 bases outside the gene matches. As DNA, the CDR3 is TGTGCCAGCAGATCCAGGACAGGGGAGGTTATTGAGCAGTTCCTC. This translates into CASRSRTGEVIEQFL.

The chain carries TRBV5-4 and TRBJ2-1, with 13 nucleotides matching TRBD2. This CDR3 has 17 amino acids. V was clipped by 8 bases and J by 7 bases; unmatched bases: 15. In germline, CDR1 is SGHNT, CDR2 YYREEE (reference sequence). The CDR3 DNA sequence: TGTGCCAGGAGCCGGAATCTGACTAGCGGGGGGACAAATGAGCAGTTCTTC. Its protein is CARSRNLTSGGTNEQFF. The full variable domain, in which reference TRBV5-4 and TRBJ2-1 provide the parts outside the CDR3, is ETGVTQSPTHLIKTRGQQVTLRCSSQSGHNTVSWYQQALGQGPQFIFQYYREEENGRGNFPPRFSGLQFPNYSSELNVNALELDDSALYLCARSRNLTSGGTNEQFFGPGTRLTVL.

This clonotype was recorded at least ten times. This sequence joins TRBV12-5 and TRBJ2-3, with D possibly being TRBD1 (6 bases). In germline, CDR1 is LGHNT, CDR2 FRNRAP. This CDR3 comprises 15 residues. The CDR3, as DNA: TGTGCCACAAAAAAGACAGGATTTAGCACAGATACGCAGTATTTT. Protein: CATKKTGFSTDTQYF.

J is TRBJ2-1 and V is TRBV11-2; possibly TRBD2 for D (6 bases). The germline V gene has CDR1 SGHAT and CDR2 FQNNGV. This CDR3 has 16 residues. V was shortened by 5 bases and J by 4 bases, with 18 bases between the two germline ends. CDR3 nucleotides: TGTGCCAGCAGCGCGAGCGGAGGGTTCTCATACAATGAGCAGTTCTTC. This codes for CASSASGGFSYNEQFF.

This clonotype was found many times. The chain carries TRBV13 and TRBJ1-6; TRBD1 is a possible D gene (6 bases). CDR1 and CDR2 from the germline V gene are PRHDT and FYEKMQ (reference sequence). V was cut by 5 bases and J by 7 bases, with 36 bases left in between. The CDR3 consists of 22 residues. This chain's CDR3 is CASSPTTPPDRFEGKWNSPLHF. The CDR3 bases are TGTGCCAGCAGCCCAACGACTCCCCCGGACAGATTTGAAGGAAAATGGAATTCACCCCTCCACTTT.

This chain connects TRBV11-2 to TRBJ2-7, with 8 bases identical to TRBD2. Germline V gives CDR1 SGHAT, CDR2 FQNNGV. V was pared by 0 bases and J by 6 bases, with 7 bases of the junction left unmatched. The CDR3 has 15 residues. The CDR3 spells CASSLDRGLVPEQYF. CDR3 sequence (DNA): TGTGCCAGCAGCTTAGATAGGGGACTAGTTCCCGAGCAGTACTTC.

As regards this clonotype: Mismatch with germline at one junction end may stem from a read error. V is TRBV4-1 and J is TRBJ1-4; possible D gene TRBD1, 6 bases. The CDR3 is made up of 16 amino acids. Germline V gene sequence: CDR1 MGHRA, CDR2 YSYEKL. In nucleotides, the CDR3 is TGCCCCAGTAGCCCCTCCCCGACAGGAGGAAATGAAAAACTGTTTTTT. Translating gives CPSSPSPTGGNEKLFF.

With regard to this clonotype: This is likely a read error, given that the CDR3 carries no conserved phenylalanine or tryptophan at its end. The rearrangement links TRBV6-2 or TRBV6-3 to TRBJ1-5, with D uncertain. The CDR3 contains 17 residues. V shed 0 bases and J shed 4 bases, with 16 bases lying between them. Germline CDR1 and CDR2: MNHEY and SVGEGT. CDR3: CASSYSMGTWVNQPQHC. CDR3 DNA sequence: TGTGCCAGCAGTTACTCGATGGGTACATGGGTGAATCAGCCCCAGCATTGT.